The present TCR beta chain was sequenced within a study of shared clonotypes between healthy human individuals. Study-wide results and caveats: Naive subsets usually exceeded memory subsets in estimated richness.

V lost 2 bases and J lost 4; bases outside the gene matches: 12. The CDR3 loop spans 17 amino acids. The germline V gene encodes CDR1 MDHEN and CDR2 SYDVKM. This clone was seen a handful of times. Its antigen remains unidentified. Measured with immunoSEQ multiplex PCR; TCRdb has only the in-frame clones, and not every one. The sample gives under 750,000 clones, 72% of which show up once; under 2% is in the top ten. V gene TRBV28 combines with J gene TRBJ2-5; 8 nucleotides align to TRBD2. The source of this sequence is a woman in her thirties in good health. Sequenced: memory CD4+ T cells sorted from blood. Subset: CD45RA-negative fraction. CDR3 in DNA: TGTGCCAGCAGTTTAGGGAAAACTAGCGGAGCTGGAGAGACCCAGTACTTC. Its translation: CASSLGKTSGAGETQYF.